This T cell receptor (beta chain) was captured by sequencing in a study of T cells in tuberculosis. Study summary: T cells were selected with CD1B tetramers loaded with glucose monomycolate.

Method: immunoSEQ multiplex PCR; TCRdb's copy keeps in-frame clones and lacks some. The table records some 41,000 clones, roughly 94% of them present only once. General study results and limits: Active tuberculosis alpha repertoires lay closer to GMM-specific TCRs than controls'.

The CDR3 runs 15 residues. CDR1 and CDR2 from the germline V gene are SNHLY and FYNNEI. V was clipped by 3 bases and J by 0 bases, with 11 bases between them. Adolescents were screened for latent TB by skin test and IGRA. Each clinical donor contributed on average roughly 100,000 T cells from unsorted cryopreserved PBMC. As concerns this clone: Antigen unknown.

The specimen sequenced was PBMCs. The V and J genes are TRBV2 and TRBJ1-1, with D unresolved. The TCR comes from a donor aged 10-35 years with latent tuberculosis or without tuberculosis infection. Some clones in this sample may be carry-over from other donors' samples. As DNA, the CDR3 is TGTGCCAGCAGTGATGCGGGGTGGGTGAACACTGAAGCTTTCTTT. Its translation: CASSDAGWVNTEAFF.